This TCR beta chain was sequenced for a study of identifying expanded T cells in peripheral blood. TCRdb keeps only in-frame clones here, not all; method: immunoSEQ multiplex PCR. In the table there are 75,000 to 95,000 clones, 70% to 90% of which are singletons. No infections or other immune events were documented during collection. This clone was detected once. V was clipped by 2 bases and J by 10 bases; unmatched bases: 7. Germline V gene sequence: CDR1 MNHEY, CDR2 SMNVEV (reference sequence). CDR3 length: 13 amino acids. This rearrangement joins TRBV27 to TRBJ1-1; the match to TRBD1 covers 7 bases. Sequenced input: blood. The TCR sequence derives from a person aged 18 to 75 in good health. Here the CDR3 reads CASSLGGGLAAFF. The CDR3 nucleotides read TGTGCCAGCAGTTTAGGAGGGGGCTTAGCAGCTTTCTTT.